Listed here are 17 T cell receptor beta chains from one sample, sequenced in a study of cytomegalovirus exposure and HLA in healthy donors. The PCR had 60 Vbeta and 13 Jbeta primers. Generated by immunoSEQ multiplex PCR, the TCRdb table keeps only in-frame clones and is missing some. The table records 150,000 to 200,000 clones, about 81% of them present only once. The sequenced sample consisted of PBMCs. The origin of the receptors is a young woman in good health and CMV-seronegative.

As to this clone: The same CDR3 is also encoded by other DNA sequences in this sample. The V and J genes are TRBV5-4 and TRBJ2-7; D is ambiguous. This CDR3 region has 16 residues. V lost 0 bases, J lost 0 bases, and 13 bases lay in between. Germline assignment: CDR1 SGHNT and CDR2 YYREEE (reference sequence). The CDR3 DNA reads TGTGCCAGCAGCTTGGGTGCAGGCACACTCTCCTACGAGCAGTACTTC. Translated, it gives CASSLGAGTLSYEQYF.

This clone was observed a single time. CDR3 DNA: TGTGCCAGCAGTCCAACGACAGGTGGGGGCACAGATACGCAGTATTTT. It encodes CASSPTTGGGTDTQYF. The gene calls are TRBV28 and TRBJ2-3, with TRBD1 as a possible D gene (6 bases). The CDR3 extends over 16 amino acids. Germline CDR1 MDHEN, CDR2 SYDVKM. The ends were cut back, 5 bases at V and 1 base at J, with 16 bases in the middle.

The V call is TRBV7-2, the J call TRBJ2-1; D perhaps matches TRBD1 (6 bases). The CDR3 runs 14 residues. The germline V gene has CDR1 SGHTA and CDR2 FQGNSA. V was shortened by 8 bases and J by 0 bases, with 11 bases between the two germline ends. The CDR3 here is CASGGESSYNEQFF. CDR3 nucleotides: TGTGCCAGCGGGGGCGAAAGCTCCTACAATGAGCAGTTCTTC.

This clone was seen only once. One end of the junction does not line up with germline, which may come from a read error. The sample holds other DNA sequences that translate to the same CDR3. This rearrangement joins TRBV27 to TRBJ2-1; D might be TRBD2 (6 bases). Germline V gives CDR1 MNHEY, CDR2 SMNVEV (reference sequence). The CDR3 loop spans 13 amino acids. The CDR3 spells CASSSLGRDEQFF. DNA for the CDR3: TGTGCCAGCAGTTCACTAGGGCGGGATGAACAGTTCTTC.

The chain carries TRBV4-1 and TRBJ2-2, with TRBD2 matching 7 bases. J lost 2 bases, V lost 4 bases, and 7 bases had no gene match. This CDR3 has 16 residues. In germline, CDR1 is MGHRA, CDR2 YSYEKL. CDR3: CASSPPSGINTGELFF. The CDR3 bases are TGCGCCAGCAGCCCCCCTAGCGGAATTAACACCGGGGAGCTGTTTTTT.

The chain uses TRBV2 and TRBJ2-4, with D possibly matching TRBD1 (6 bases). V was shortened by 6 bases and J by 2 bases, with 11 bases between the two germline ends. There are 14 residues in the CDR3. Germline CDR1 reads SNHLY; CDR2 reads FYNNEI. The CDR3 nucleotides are TGTGCCAGCAGCCTAGGGACACCCAAAAACATTCAGTACTTC. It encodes CASSLGTPKNIQYF.

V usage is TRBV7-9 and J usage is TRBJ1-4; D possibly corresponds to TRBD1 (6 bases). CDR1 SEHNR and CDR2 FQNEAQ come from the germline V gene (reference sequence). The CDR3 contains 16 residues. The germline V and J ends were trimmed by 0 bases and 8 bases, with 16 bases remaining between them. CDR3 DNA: TGTGCCAGCAGCTTAGCCATCCGGGGGGGGCGAGAAAAACTGTTTTTT. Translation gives CASSLAIRGGREKLFF.

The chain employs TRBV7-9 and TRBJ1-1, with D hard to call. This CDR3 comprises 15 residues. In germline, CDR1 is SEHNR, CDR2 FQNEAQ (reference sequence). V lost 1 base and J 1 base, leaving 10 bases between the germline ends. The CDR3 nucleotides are TGTGCCAGCAGCTTAGTGGTCGGGAGGAACACTGAAGCTTTCTTT. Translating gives CASSLVVGRNTEAFF.

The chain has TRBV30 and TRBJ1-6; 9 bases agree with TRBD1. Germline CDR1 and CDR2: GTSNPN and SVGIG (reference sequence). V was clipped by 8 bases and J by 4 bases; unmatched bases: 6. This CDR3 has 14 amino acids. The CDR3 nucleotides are TGTGCCCTGAACAGGGGGCATTATAATTCACCCCTCCACTTT. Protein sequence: CALNRGHYNSPLHF. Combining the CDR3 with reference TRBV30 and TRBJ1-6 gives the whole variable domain SQTIHQWPATLVQPVGSPLSLECTVEGTSNPNLYWYRQAAGRGLQLLFYSVGIGQISSEVPQNLSASRPQDRQFILSSKKLLLSDSGFYLCALNRGHYNSPLHFGNGTRLTVT.

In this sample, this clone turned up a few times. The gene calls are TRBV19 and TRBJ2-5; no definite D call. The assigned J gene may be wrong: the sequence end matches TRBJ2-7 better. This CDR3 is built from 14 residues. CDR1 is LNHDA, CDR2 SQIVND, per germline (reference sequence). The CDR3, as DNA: TGTGCCAGTAGTATCACACCGAACAGCTACGAGCAGTACTTC. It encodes CASSITPNSYEQYF.

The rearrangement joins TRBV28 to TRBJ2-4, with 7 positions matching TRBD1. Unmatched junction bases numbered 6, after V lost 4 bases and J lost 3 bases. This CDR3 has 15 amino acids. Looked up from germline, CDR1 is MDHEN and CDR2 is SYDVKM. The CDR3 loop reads CASSYRGWSKNIQYF. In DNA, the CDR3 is TGTGCCAGCAGTTACAGGGGATGGAGCAAAAACATTCAGTACTTC.

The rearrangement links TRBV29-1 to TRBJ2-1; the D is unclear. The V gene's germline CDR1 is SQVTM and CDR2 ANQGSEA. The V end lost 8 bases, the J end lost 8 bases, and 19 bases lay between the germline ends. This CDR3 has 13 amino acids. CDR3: CSINTIQSYEQFF. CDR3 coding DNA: TGCAGCATTAACACAATACAAAGTTATGAGCAGTTCTTC.

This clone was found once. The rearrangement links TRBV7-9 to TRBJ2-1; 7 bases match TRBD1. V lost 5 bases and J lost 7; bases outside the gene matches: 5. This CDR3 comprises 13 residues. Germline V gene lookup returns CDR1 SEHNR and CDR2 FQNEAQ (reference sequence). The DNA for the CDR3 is TGTGCCAGCAGCCGCATGACAGGGAATGAGCAGTTCTTC. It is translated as CASSRMTGNEQFF.

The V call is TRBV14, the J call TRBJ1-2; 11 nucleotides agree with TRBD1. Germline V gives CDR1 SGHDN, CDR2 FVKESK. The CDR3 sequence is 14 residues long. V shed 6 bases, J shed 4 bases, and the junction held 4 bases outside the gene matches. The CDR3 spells CASRGTGGPYGYTF. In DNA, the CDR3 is TGTGCCAGCAGGGGGACAGGGGGGCCCTATGGCTACACCTTC.

The CDR3 DNA reads as TGTGCCAGCAGTTACTCGAGGAAGGCTGAAGCTTTCTTT. It yields the protein CASSYSRKAEAFF. The gene calls are TRBV6-5 and TRBJ1-1; D is ambiguous. CDR3 length equals 13 residues. Germline assignment: CDR1 MNHEY and CDR2 SVGAGI. V lost 0 bases, J lost 6 bases, and 8 bases lay in between.

The CDR3, as DNA: TGCGCCAGCAGCCATGGACAGTTTGGACTCCGTTCCATCAATGAGCAGTTCTTC. This translates into CASSHGQFGLRSINEQFF. This chain connects TRBV4-1 to TRBJ2-1; D may be TRBD1 (6 bases). The germline CDR1 and CDR2 sequences are MGHRA and YSYEKL. This CDR3 is built from 18 residues. Between the trimmed V and J ends, which lost 3 bases and 6 bases, there was a span of 24 bases.

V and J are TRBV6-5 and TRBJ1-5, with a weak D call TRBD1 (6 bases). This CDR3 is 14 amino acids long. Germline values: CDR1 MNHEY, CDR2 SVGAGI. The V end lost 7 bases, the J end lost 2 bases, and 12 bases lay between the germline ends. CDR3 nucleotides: TGTGCCAGCACAAAACAGGGAGGCAATCAGCCCCAGCATTTT. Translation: CASTKQGGNQPQHF.